Sequencing of this T cell receptor (beta chain) was carried out in a study of beta chain features in type 1 diabetes. This clone was detected only once. Its antigen is as yet unknown. Reverse transcribing all isolated RNA meant expressed TCRB transcripts were sequenced. Measured with immunoSEQ multiplex PCR; TCRdb has only the in-frame clones, and not every one. The sample has some 22,000 clones; over 60% are singletons. This CDR3 spans 15 amino acids. Germline values: CDR1 SGHRS, CDR2 YFSETQ. V was clipped by 3 bases and J by 5 bases, with 17 bases between them. Study-wide results and limits: Shortening of TCRB CDR3s, moderate but significant, appeared in all four CD4+ subsets of Type 1 diabetes patients. The VDJ junctions of type 1 diabetes patients carried fewer insertions and more deletions. The study found that naive, central memory and Treg TCRB repertoires appeared more similar in patients than in healthy donors. High-TCR-expressing cells could be over-represented by cDNA sequencing.

The chain uses TRBV5-1 and TRBJ2-5; a possible D gene is TRBD2 (6 bases). The sample consisted of Tregs from blood. This clonotype was sampled from a middle-aged woman in good health. The CDR3 spells CASSSGDWGSETQYF. Here the CDR3 DNA reads TGCGCCAGCAGCTCTGGGGACTGGGGGTCGGAGACCCAGTACTTC. Drawing the rest from reference TRBV5-1 and TRBJ2-5, the complete variable domain is KAGVTQTPRYLIKTRGQQVTLSCSPISGHRSVSWYQQTPGQGLQFLFEYFSETQRNKGNFPGRFSGRQFSNSRSEMNVSTLELGDSALYLCASSSGDWGSETQYFGPGTRLLVL.